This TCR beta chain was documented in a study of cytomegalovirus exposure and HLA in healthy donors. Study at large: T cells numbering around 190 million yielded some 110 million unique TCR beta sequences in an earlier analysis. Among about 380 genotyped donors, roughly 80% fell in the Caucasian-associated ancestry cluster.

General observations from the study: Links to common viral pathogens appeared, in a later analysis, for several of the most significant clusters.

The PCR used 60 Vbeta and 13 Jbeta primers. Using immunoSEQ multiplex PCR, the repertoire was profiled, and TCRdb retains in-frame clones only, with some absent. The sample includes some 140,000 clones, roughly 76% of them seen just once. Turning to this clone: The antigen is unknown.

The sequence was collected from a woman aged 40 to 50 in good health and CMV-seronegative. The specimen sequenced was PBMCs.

CDR3 sequence: CASSSSGQGRSPLHF. In nucleotides, the CDR3 is TGTGCCAGCAGCTCGTCGGGACAGGGGAGATCACCCCTCCACTTT. V usage is TRBV7-9 and J usage is TRBJ1-6, with 10 positions matching TRBD1. This CDR3 has 15 amino acids. Germline V gene lookup returns CDR1 SEHNR and CDR2 FQNEAQ (reference sequence). Germline trimming cut 4 bases from V and 10 bases from J; bases unmatched to any gene: 7.